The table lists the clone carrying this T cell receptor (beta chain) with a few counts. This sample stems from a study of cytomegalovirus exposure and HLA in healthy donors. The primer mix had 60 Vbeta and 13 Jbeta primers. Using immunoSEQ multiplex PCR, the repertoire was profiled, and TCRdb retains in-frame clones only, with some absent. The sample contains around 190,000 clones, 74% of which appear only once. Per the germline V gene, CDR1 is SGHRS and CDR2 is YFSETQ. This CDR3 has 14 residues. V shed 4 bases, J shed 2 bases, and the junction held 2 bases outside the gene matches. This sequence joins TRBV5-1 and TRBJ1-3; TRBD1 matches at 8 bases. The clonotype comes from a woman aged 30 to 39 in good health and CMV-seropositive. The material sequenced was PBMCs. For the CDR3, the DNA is TGCGCCAGCAGCGAACAGGGGGCTGGAAACACCATATATTTT. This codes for CASSEQGAGNTIYF.